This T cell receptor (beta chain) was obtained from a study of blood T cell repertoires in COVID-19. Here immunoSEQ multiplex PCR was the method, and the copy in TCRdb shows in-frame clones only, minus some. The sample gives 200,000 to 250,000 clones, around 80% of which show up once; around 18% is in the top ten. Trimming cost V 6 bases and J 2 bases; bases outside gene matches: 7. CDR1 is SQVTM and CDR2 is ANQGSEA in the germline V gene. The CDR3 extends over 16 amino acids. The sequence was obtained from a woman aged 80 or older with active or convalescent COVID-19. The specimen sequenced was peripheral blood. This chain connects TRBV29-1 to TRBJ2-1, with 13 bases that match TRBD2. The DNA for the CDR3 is TGCAGCGTCCTAGGACTAGCGGGGGAGACCTACAATGAGCAGTTCTTC. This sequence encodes CSVLGLAGETYNEQFF.